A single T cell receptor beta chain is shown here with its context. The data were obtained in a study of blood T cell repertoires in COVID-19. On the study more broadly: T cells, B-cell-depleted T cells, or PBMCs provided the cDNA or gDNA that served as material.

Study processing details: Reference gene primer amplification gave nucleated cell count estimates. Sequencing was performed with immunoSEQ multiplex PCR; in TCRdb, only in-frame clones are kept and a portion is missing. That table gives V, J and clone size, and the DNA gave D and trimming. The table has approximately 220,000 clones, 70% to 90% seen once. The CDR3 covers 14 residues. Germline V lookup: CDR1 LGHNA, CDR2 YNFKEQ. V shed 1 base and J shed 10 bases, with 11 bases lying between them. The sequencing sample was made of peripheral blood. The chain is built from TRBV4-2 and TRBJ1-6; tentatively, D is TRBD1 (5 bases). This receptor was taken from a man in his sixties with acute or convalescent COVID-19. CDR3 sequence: CASSQVREGSPLHF. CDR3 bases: TGTGCCAGCAGCCAAGTAAGGGAGGGGTCACCCCTCCACTTT.